The subject of this entry is one T cell receptor (beta chain). Its target is not known. These data come from a study of cytomegalovirus exposure and HLA in healthy donors. Germline trimming cut 4 bases from V and 7 bases from J; bases unmatched to any gene: 9. CDR1 SGHRS and CDR2 YFSETQ come from the germline V gene. The CDR3 loop spans 14 amino acids. Study results and caveats: The study put 150 or so TCR beta chains on its list as cytomegalovirus-associated.

Primers: 60 Vbeta forward and 13 Jbeta reverse. Libraries were prepared by immunoSEQ multiplex PCR; TCRdb keeps only in-frame clonotypes and omits some of them. The sample consists of some 150,000 clones, about three fifths of them appearing once. The chain is built from TRBV5-1 and TRBJ2-5; TRBD2 matches 8 bases. The sequenced sample consisted of PBMCs. This sequence was found in a woman aged 55-70 years in good health and CMV-seropositive. CDR3 coding DNA: TGCGCCAGCAGCGCGACAGCAACTAGCGGGACCCAGTACTTC. Amino acids: CASSATATSGTQYF.